The 21 T cell receptor beta chains below all came from one sample that was sequenced in a study of T-cell memory formation after mild COVID-19. TCRdb fed the 5' RACE reads into MiXCR, producing one record per CDR3 protein. The table includes about 210,000 distinct CDR3 sequences, under 12% detected once. The sequencing input was PBMCs or a T cell subset sorted from them (not recorded which). Source of these receptors: a young man who had mild COVID-19 (a few samples of this study predate the infection). Cell type and time point are not known.

The CDR3 protein is CASSQRLAGDQETQYF. Here the CDR3 DNA reads TGTGCCAGCAGCCAAAGACTAGCGGGGGACCAAGAGACCCAGTACTTC. The V call is TRBV3-1, the J call TRBJ2-5; 12 bases line up with TRBD2. The CDR3 covers 16 residues. Trimming removed 2 bases from V and 0 bases from J; junction bases left unmatched: 1. Germline V gene data show CDR1 as LGHDT and CDR2 as YNNKEL (reference sequence).

The chain links TRBV28 to TRBJ1-2; no reliable D call. CDR1 is MDHEN, CDR2 SYDVKM, per germline. This CDR3 has 14 amino acids. Between the trimmed V and J ends, which lost 6 bases and 1 base, there was a span of 12 bases. CDR3 sequence: CASRPQSYNYGYTF. The DNA for the CDR3 is TGTGCCAGCAGGCCTCAGTCTTATAACTATGGCTACACCTTC.

The chain has TRBV30 and TRBJ2-2; 8 bases agree with TRBD1. CDR1 is GTSNPN and CDR2 is SVGIG in the germline V gene (reference sequence). This CDR3 region has 14 residues. The V segment lost 8 bases and the J segment 0 bases; nucleotides outside the gene matches: 5. CDR3 coding DNA: TGTGCCATCGCAGGGGGCGCGAACACCGGGGAGCTGTTTTTT. Translation: CAIAGGANTGELFF. The variable domain in full, completed from reference TRBV30 and TRBJ2-2, reads SQTIHQWPATLVQPVGSPLSLECTVEGTSNPNLYWYRQAAGRGLQLLFYSVGIGQISSEVPQNLSASRPQDRQFILSSKKLLLSDSGFYLCAIAGGANTGELFFGEGSRLTVL.

The CDR3 bases are TGTGCCAGCAGCCCCGGGGAGCAGAGCTCCTACGAGCAGTACTTC. Translated: CASSPGEQSSYEQYF. The V gene is TRBV7-9, the J gene TRBJ2-7; D is perhaps TRBD2 (5 bases). Looked up from germline, CDR1 is SEHNR and CDR2 is FQNEAQ (reference sequence). The CDR3 totals 15 residues. Trimming left V 5 bases short and J 0 bases short, with 14 bases between. Using reference TRBV7-9 and TRBJ2-7 for the parts outside the CDR3, the full variable domain is DTGVSQNPRHKITKRGQNVTFRCDPISEHNRLYWYRQTLGQGPEFLTYFQNEAQLEKSRLLSDRFSAERPKGSFSTLEIQRTEQGDSAMYLCASSPGEQSSYEQYFGPGTRLTVT.

This sequence joins TRBV12-3 or TRBV12-4 and TRBJ1-3, with 9 nucleotides matching TRBD1. V lost 7 bases to trimming and J lost 2 bases; unmatched junction nucleotides: 6. The CDR3 covers 15 residues. As DNA, the CDR3 is TGTGCCAGCACCTTGAGGACAGGGGCTGGAAACACCATATATTTT. Its protein is CASTLRTGAGNTIYF.

In its sample, this clonotype was seen many times. The chain employs TRBV11-2 and TRBJ2-1; 9 bases are shared with TRBD2. V lost 1 base, J lost 2 bases, and 3 bases stayed unmatched. Germline V gene sequence: CDR1 SGHAT, CDR2 FQNNGV. The length of the CDR3 is 16 residues. CDR3 amino acids: CASSLGGGAAYNEQFF. The CDR3 DNA sequence: TGTGCCAGCAGCTTAGGCGGGGGGGCAGCCTACAATGAGCAGTTCTTC.

This clonotype turned up a few times. The V and J genes are TRBV7-6 and TRBJ2-3; D may be TRBD1 or TRBD2 (5 bases each). Germline lookup yields CDR1 SGHVS and CDR2 FNYEAQ. V lost 2 bases and J 2 bases, leaving 14 bases between the germline ends. CDR3 length equals 16 residues. The CDR3 region is CASSLLGGDLTDTQYF. The CDR3 nucleotides are TGTGCCAGCAGCTTATTAGGTGGGGACCTCACAGATACGCAGTATTTT.

The chain links TRBV5-4 to TRBJ2-3; TRBD1 agrees at 10 bases. Per the germline V gene, CDR1 is SGHNT and CDR2 is YYREEE (reference sequence). After removal of 0 bases from V and 7 bases from J, the junction contained 8 bases not matched to a gene. The length of the CDR3 is 16 residues. CDR3 sequence reads: CASSLAGTGVSHTQYF. The CDR3 bases are TGTGCCAGCAGCTTGGCCGGGACAGGGGTGTCTCATACGCAGTATTTT.

In DNA, the CDR3 is TGTGCCACCAGTGACGGGGGAGACTATGGCTACACCTTC. Amino acids: CATSDGGDYGYTF. This chain uses TRBV24-1 with TRBJ1-2, with D perhaps matching TRBD1 (5 bases). Germline assignment: CDR1 KGHDR and CDR2 SFDVKD. This CDR3 is 13 amino acids long. V was trimmed by 4 bases and J by 3 bases, leaving 8 bases between them.

This clonotype was counted ten times or more. This chain uses TRBV5-1 with TRBJ2-5; possibly TRBD1 or TRBD2 for D (5 bases each). The germline CDR1 and CDR2 sequences are SGHRS and YFSETQ. The CDR3 length is 15 residues. V gave up 0 bases and J gave up 4 bases, with 13 bases separating them. CDR3 loop: CASSLESGARETQYF. The CDR3 DNA follows: TGCGCCAGCAGCTTGGAGTCCGGGGCCCGAGAGACCCAGTACTTC.

A note on this clonotype: The junction departs from germline at one end; a sequencing error may be responsible. The chain is built from TRBV6-5 and TRBJ2-7; 7 nucleotides match TRBD2. Germline CDR1 and CDR2: MNHEY and SVGAGI. The CDR3 consists of 15 residues. CDR3 residues: CASSYWGGSPYEKYF. CDR3 coding DNA: TGTGCCAGCAGTTATTGGGGGGGGAGCCCCTACGAGAAGTACTTC.

The chain links TRBV5-1 to TRBJ2-3, with D uncertain. The CDR3 sequence is 12 residues long. CDR1 is SGHRS and CDR2 is YFSETQ in the germline V gene. V was clipped by 4 bases and J by 4 bases, with 7 bases between them. The CDR3 loop reads CASSEDPDTQYF. The CDR3 region has the DNA TGCGCCAGCAGCGAAGACCCAGATACGCAGTATTTT.

This clonotype was observed a handful of times. The gene calls are TRBV7-2 and TRBJ1-1, with D perhaps matching TRBD1 (5 bases). The V end lost 2 bases, the J end lost 4 bases, and 11 bases lay between the germline ends. This CDR3 region has 14 residues. Germline V CDR1 and CDR2: SGHTA, FQGNSA. As DNA, the CDR3 is TGTGCCAGCAGCTTACAGGGTGTCAGCACTGAAGCTTTCTTT. It encodes CASSLQGVSTEAFF.

In this sample, this clonotype turned up a few times. The chain links TRBV2 to TRBJ2-2; D remains unclear. Trimming left V 6 bases short and J 4 bases short, with 6 bases between. Germline CDR1 reads SNHLY; CDR2 reads FYNNEI. The CDR3 covers 12 residues. CDR3 amino acids: CASRKFTGELFF. The CDR3 nucleotides are TGTGCCAGCAGGAAATTCACCGGGGAGCTGTTTTTT.

The chain recombines TRBV7-2 with TRBJ1-5, with D possibly being TRBD1 (6 bases). Germline V gene data show CDR1 as SGHTA and CDR2 as FQGNSA. V shed 5 bases and J shed 6 bases, with 20 bases lying between them. CDR3 length: 16 amino acids. CDR3 residues: CASSRGGGRGGQPQHF. DNA of the CDR3: TGTGCCAGCAGCAGGGGCGGGGGGCGCGGGGGTCAGCCCCAGCATTTT. Variable domain in full (rest from reference TRBV7-2 and TRBJ1-5): GAGVSQSPSNKVTEKGKDVELRCDPISGHTALYWYRQSLGQGLEFLIYFQGNSAPDKSGLPSDRFSAERTGGSVSTLTIQRTQQEDSAVYLCASSRGGGRGGQPQHFGDGTRLSIL.

This clonotype showed up just a few times. The chain employs TRBV7-2 and TRBJ1-5; 7 bases are shared with TRBD1. This CDR3 spans 16 amino acids. Looked up from germline, CDR1 is SGHTA and CDR2 is FQGNSA. The ends lost 4 bases at V and 5 bases at J; junction bases unmatched: 11. The CDR3 DNA reads TGTGCCAGCAGCTCACCCGGGCAGGGGGATTATCAGCCCCAGCATTTT. It specifies CASSSPGQGDYQPQHF.

The chain recombines TRBV20-1 with TRBJ2-7, with 7 bases aligning to TRBD2. Trimming removed 2 bases from V and 2 bases from J; junction bases left unmatched: 6. The CDR3 is 14 amino acids. The V gene's germline CDR1 is DFQATT and CDR2 SNEGSKA (reference sequence). The CDR3 loop is CSARHRGGAYEQYF. CDR3 coding DNA: TGCAGTGCTAGACACCGGGGAGGGGCCTACGAGCAGTACTTC.

The chain links TRBV5-1 to TRBJ1-1, with TRBD1 as a possible D gene (5 bases). The CDR3 is 13 amino acids. CDR1 and CDR2 (germline): SGHRS, YFSETQ. V lost 2 bases and J 3 bases, leaving 8 bases between the germline ends. The CDR3 region has the DNA TGCGCCAGCAGCTTTCAGGGTGACACTGAAGCTTTCTTT. Its translation is CASSFQGDTEAFF.

The chain links TRBV20-1 to TRBJ2-1, with a weak D call TRBD2 (6 bases). Germline CDR1 and CDR2: DFQATT and SNEGSKA (reference sequence). The germline V and J ends were trimmed by 6 bases and 6 bases, with 15 bases remaining between them. This CDR3 is 13 amino acids long. In DNA, the CDR3 is TGCAGTGCCCAAGGGCGGGAACCCAATGAGCAGTTCTTC. It encodes CSAQGREPNEQFF.

This clonotype was counted only a few times. The chain links TRBV3-1 to TRBJ1-2; no reliable D call. The V end lost 1 base, the J end lost 7 bases, and 13 bases lay between the germline ends. CDR3 length: 14 amino acids. Germline V gene data show CDR1 as LGHDT and CDR2 as YNNKEL (reference sequence). CDR3 nucleotides: TGTGCCAGCAGCCAAGTGGTAACAGAGTCTGGCTACACCTTC. It is translated as CASSQVVTESGYTF.

The chain couples TRBV5-1 to TRBJ2-1; 9 nucleotides line up with TRBD1. There are 14 residues in the CDR3. V shed 4 bases and J 8 bases; nucleotides not matched to a gene: 7. Germline-derived CDR1 and CDR2 are SGHRS and YFSETQ. CDR3 in amino acids: CASSRRQGGDEQFF. CDR3 coding DNA: TGCGCCAGCAGCAGGCGACAGGGGGGTGATGAGCAGTTCTTC.